This T cell receptor beta chain was captured in a study of cytomegalovirus exposure and HLA in healthy donors. Study at large: The platform used for the 95 to 150 validation repertoires matched that of the roughly 670 first-cohort repertoires, a later analysis reported. Study-level points and caveats: In vitro testing confirmed a few CMV-associated chains as specific for CMV antigens. Cytomegalovirus status was reportedly diagnosed by the classifier with high specificity and sensitivity.

The CDR3 consists of 16 residues. Germline CDR1 is PRHDT and CDR2 is FYEKMQ (reference sequence). V lost 0 bases to trimming and J lost 4 bases; unmatched junction nucleotides: 7. About this clone: Its specificity is unknown.

Clones were sequenced by immunoSEQ multiplex PCR, and TCRdb holds only the in-frame ones, with some missing. Here the sample spans some 200,000 clones, 75% to 95% being singletons. This TCR came from a woman aged 18 to 35 in good health and CMV-seronegative. The material sequenced was PBMCs. The rearrangement links TRBV13 to TRBJ2-3; 7 nucleotides align to TRBD1. Written as DNA, the CDR3 is TGTGCCAGCAGCTTAGGGGGACAGTCACTGGCAGATACGCAGTATTTT. It yields the protein CASSLGGQSLADTQYF.